This TCR beta chain was sequenced in a study of T cell repertoires in cytomegalovirus infection. Study as a whole: In the study, CMV epitopes included recently identified HLA-C-restricted and well-studied HLA-B-restricted ones. Matching HLA type, along with CMV infection, was indicated by public TCR beta signatures.

TCRdb reprocessed the reads via MiXCR and lists one record per CDR3 protein. In the table there are about 770,000 distinct CDR3 sequences, around 29% of which are singletons. Findings of the study overall: In two of eight donors, the top clonotype was HLA-C-restricted CMV-specific. Identification of carriers of CMV plus the relevant HLA was performed using cumulative public TCR beta family frequency.

Turning to this clonotype: Its antigen is as yet unknown. A much larger clonotype is one base distant, so this may be a read error.

Germline V gene sequence: CDR1 SGHTA, CDR2 FQGTGA. This CDR3 is built from 13 residues. V lost 4 bases to trimming and J lost 1 base, with 7 bases between them. The chain is built from TRBV7-3 and TRBJ2-5; unclear D gene. The starting material was cultured CD8+ T cells from PBMCs, obtained from culture after CMV antigen stimulation. The receptor's source is a human donor in good health (CMV status not recorded). Some clones in this sample may be carry-over from other donors' samples. CDR3 in DNA: TGTGCCAGCAGCTGCGGAGCCCAAGAGACCCAGTACTTC. It is translated as CASSCGAQETQYF.